This T cell receptor beta chain appears in the sequencing data of a study of blood T cell repertoires in COVID-19. Study-wide background: The cDNA or gDNA used as material had been derived from T cells, B-cell-depleted T cells, or PBMCs.

As originally analysed: Using reference gene primer amplification, nucleated cell counts were estimated. Libraries were prepared by immunoSEQ multiplex PCR; TCRdb keeps only in-frame clonotypes and omits some of them. V, J and clone size were drawn from that table, and D and trimming were deduced from the DNA. The sample yields about 250,000 clones, roughly 91% seen once. Those enrolled, adults aged 18 to 89 years, came from about 24 US areas. Participant-reported clinical history was the basis for cohort assignment. In germline, CDR1 is MGHRA, CDR2 YSYEKL. The CDR3 runs to 15 residues. V was shortened by 3 bases and J by 5 bases, with 16 bases between the two germline ends.

J is TRBJ1-2 and V is TRBV4-1; D ambiguous. The source is a woman aged 25 to 45 with acute COVID-19. The sequencing input was PBMCs or T cells enriched from blood (not recorded which). The CDR3 region has the DNA TGCGCCAGCAGCCAGGCAACAGCCGACCAATATGGCTACACCTTC. Amino acid sequence: CASSQATADQYGYTF.